The entry that follows covers one T cell receptor beta chain sequence. The antigen remains unidentified. Germline values: CDR1 MNHEY, CDR2 SVGAGI. Trimming pared 0 bases from V and 7 bases from J, leaving 16 bases between. The CDR3 runs to 15 residues. This specimen belongs to a study of OX40 agonist ivuxolimab in advanced cancers. Across the whole study: Ivuxolimab, which is an agonistic anti-OX40 (CD134) antibody, was administered to the patients. Therapy given before enrollment (anti-PD-1, anti-PD-L1 or anti-CTLA-4) was allowed, and over 35% had some. Regarding the study as a whole: On average, a greater number of expanded clones characterised CD8+ T cells relative to CD4+.

Blood sampling took place at baseline, cycle 4 day 1, and cycle 7 day 1. Using immunoSEQ multiplex PCR, the repertoire was profiled, and TCRdb retains in-frame clones only, with some absent. The table lists 35,000 to 40,000 clones, around 80% of them singletons. The source is an adult with an advanced solid tumor such as melanoma, head and neck, liver or kidney cancer. The rearrangement links TRBV6-5 to TRBJ2-7; the D gene could be TRBD1 or TRBD2 (5 bases each). This sample comprised CD4+ or CD8+ T cells sorted from blood, obtained in a trial of the OX40 agonist ivuxolimab. The CDR3 nucleotides are TGTGCCAGCAGTTACTCCGGGACGGGGCCCGGTGAGCAGTACTTC. It specifies CASSYSGTGPGEQYF.